The sequence of this TCR beta chain was determined in a study of blood T cell repertoires in COVID-19. The overall study: Researchers got acute and convalescent COVID-19 samples from the United States, Italy and Spain. PBMCs, B-cell-depleted T cells, or T cells were the source of the cDNA or gDNA that made up the material.

The CDR3 loop spans 16 amino acids. Germline values: CDR1 MNHEY, CDR2 SMNVEV (reference sequence). Trimming removed 3 bases from V and 2 bases from J, with 16 bases in between. In the original workflow: Estimated nucleated cell counts came from reference gene primer amplification. The table came from immunoSEQ multiplex PCR; TCRdb's copy has only in-frame clones and leaves some out. V, J and clone size derive from that table, while D and trimming were established from the DNA sequence. The table records 93,000 or so clones, nearly 90% of them present only once. The clonotype was recovered from a man between 50 and 59 years old in a cohort sampled during active COVID-19. V and J are TRBV27 and TRBJ2-5; D might be TRBD1 (6 bases). Material for sequencing was peripheral blood. Written as DNA, the CDR3 is TGTGCCAGCAGTTTCGTACGATTTGGACAGCAAGAGACCCAGTACTTC. Translation: CASSFVRFGQQETQYF.